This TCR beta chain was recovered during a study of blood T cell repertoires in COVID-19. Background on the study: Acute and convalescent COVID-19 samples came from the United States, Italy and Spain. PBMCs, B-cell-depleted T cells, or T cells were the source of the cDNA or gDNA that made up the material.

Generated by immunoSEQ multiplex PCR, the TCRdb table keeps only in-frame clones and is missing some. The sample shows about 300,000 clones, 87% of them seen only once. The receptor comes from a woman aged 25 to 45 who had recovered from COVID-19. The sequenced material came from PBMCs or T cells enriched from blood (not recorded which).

As DNA, the CDR3 is TGTGCCAGCAGTGTGAGCTCTGGGGCCAACGTCCTGACTTTC. Translating gives CASSVSSGANVLTF. The chain recombines TRBV2 with TRBJ2-6; D call uncertain. Germline CDR1 reads SNHLY; CDR2 reads FYNNEI. V was pared by 4 bases and J by 0 bases, with 4 bases between. CDR3 length: 14 amino acids.